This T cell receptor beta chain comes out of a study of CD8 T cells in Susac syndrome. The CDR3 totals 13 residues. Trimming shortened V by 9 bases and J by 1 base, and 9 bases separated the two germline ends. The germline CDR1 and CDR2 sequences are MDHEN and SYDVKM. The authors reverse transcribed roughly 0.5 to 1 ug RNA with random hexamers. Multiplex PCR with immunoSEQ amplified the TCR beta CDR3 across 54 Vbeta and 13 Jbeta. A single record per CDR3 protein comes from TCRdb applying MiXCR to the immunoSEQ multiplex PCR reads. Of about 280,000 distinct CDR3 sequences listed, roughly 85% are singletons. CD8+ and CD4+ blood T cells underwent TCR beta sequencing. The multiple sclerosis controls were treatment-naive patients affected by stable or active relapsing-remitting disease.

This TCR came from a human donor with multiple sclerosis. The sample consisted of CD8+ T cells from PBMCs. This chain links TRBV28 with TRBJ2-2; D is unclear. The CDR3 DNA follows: TGTGCCAGTTTCGCAGGGAACACCGGGGAGCTGTTTTTT. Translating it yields CASFAGNTGELFF.